Sequencing of this T cell receptor (beta chain) was carried out in a study of blood T cell repertoires in COVID-19. Study as a whole: Acute-phase and convalescent COVID-19 samples originated in the United States, Italy and Spain.

Clones were sequenced by immunoSEQ multiplex PCR, and TCRdb holds only the in-frame ones, with some missing. This sample has 130,000 to 150,000 clones, with less than 90% found just once. The sequence was obtained from a woman aged 50 to 65 who had been exposed to COVID-19. Sequenced material: PBMCs or T cells enriched from blood (not recorded which).

The CDR3 nucleotides read TGTGCCAGCAGTCGACAGGCGGCGAGCACAGATACGCAGTATTTT. This translates into CASSRQAASTDTQYF. The rearrangement joins TRBV9 to TRBJ2-3, with D perhaps TRBD1 (6 bases). CDR1 and CDR2 (germline): SGDLS, YYNGEE. The CDR3 is 15 amino acids. Trimming took 5 bases from V and 0 from J, leaving 13 bases between them.